A single sample is the source of the 7 T cell receptor beta chains below, sequenced in a study of T cells in Graves' hyperthyroidism and ophthalmopathy. Researchers amplified the TCR beta CDR3 regions from RNA transcripts. The study used the HTBI primer set for a first-round RT-PCR of the TCR CDR3. TCRdb called the multiplex PCR reads again in MiXCR, with one record for every CDR3 protein. The table has about 480,000 distinct CDR3 sequences, approximately 14% seen once. Specimen: blood. The receptors derive from a woman between 18 and 30 years old with Graves' hyperthyroidism.

Ten or more counts support this clonotype. The V gene is TRBV28, the J gene TRBJ2-1; D may be TRBD2 (6 bases). Germline CDR1 reads MDHEN; CDR2 reads SYDVKM. With 6 bases removed from V and 0 bases from J, the gap between germline ends came to 15 bases. The CDR3 contains 16 residues. In nucleotides, the CDR3 is TGTGCCAGCAGGTCGTCTAGCGCTAGCTCCTACAATGAGCAGTTCTTC. It encodes CASRSSSASSYNEQFF.

This clonotype was detected many times. The V call is TRBV10-3, the J call TRBJ2-7; 7 bases map to TRBD1. Looked up from germline, CDR1 is ENHRY and CDR2 is SYGVKD. The CDR3 loop spans 12 amino acids. After removal of 4 bases from V and 5 bases from J, the junction contained 2 bases not matched to a gene. The CDR3: CAISGDRDEQYF. In DNA, the CDR3 is TGTGCCATCAGTGGAGACAGGGACGAGCAGTACTTC.

This clonotype showed up many times. This rearrangement joins TRBV6-1 to TRBJ1-1; 11 positions agree with TRBD1. J gave up 5 bases and V 10 bases, and 6 bases lay outside the gene matches. The length of the CDR3 is 13 residues. From germline, CDR1 is MNHNS and CDR2 SASEGT. Written as DNA, the CDR3 is TGTGCCACACAGGGACAGGGGGGAACTGAAGCTTTCTTT. Translated, it gives CATQGQGGTEAFF.

This clonotype was seen at least ten times. The chain is built from TRBV30 and TRBJ2-6; D unresolved. The CDR3 loop spans 13 amino acids. The V end was cut by 4 bases, the J end by 1 base, with 5 bases between. The germline V gene encodes CDR1 GTSNPN and CDR2 SVGIG (reference sequence). The CDR3 DNA is TGTGCCTGGATTTCGTCTGGGGCCAACGTCCTGACTTTC. It encodes CAWISSGANVLTF.

This CDR3 reads CASSGILGLETQYF. The CDR3 coding sequence is TGTGCCAGCTCGGGGATCCTGGGATTAGAGACCCAGTACTTC. This sequence joins TRBV6-1 and TRBJ2-5; the D gene is possibly TRBD2 (5 bases). Germline V gene data show CDR1 as MNHNS and CDR2 as SASEGT. The CDR3 loop spans 14 amino acids. V lost 8 bases and J lost 4, with 17 bases in between.

This clonotype was recorded at least ten times. The chain carries TRBV7-2 and TRBJ2-7; 10 nucleotides match TRBD1. Germline V gene data show CDR1 as SGHTA and CDR2 as FQGNSA. There are 14 residues in the CDR3. Unmatched junction bases numbered 7, after V lost 6 bases and J lost 5 bases. This CDR3 is CASSSKTGGHEQYV. In DNA form, the CDR3 reads TGTGCCAGCAGTTCTAAGACAGGGGGCCACGAGCAGTACGTC.

There are a few counts of this clonotype. The rearrangement joins TRBV13 to TRBJ1-4; 9 bases line up with TRBD1. With 1 base clipped from V and 10 bases from J, the junction kept 4 bases outside the gene matches. CDR1 is PRHDT and CDR2 is FYEKMQ in the germline V gene (reference sequence). This CDR3 has 14 amino acids. The CDR3 reads CASSLDRGRGKLFF. CDR3 nucleotide sequence: TGTGCCAGCAGCTTAGACAGGGGGCGAGGAAAACTGTTTTTT.